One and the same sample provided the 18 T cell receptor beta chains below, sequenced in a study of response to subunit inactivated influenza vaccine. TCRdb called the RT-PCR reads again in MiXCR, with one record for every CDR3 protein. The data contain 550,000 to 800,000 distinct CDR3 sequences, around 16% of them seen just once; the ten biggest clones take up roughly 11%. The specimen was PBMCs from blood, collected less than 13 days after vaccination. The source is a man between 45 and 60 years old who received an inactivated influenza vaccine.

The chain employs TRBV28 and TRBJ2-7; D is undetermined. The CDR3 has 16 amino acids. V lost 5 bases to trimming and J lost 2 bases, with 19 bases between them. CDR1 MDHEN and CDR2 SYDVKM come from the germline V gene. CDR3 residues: CASSRPEGYNTYEQYF. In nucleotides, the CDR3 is TGTGCCAGCAGTCGTCCCGAAGGGTATAACACCTACGAGCAGTACTTC.

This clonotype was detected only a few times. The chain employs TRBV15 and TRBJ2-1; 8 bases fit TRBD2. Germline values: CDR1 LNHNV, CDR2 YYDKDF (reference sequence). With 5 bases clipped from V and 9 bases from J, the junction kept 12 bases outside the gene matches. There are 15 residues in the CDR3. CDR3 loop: CATSSSPGLVSEQFF. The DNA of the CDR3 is TGTGCCACCAGCTCCAGCCCGGGACTAGTGAGTGAGCAGTTCTTC.

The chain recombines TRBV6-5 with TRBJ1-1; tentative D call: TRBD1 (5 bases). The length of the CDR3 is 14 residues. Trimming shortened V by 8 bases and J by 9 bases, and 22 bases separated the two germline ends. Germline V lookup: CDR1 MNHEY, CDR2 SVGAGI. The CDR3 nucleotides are TGTGCCAGCTCCCTTACAGAGGGGTCAGCGAAAGCTTTCTTT. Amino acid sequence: CASSLTEGSAKAFF.

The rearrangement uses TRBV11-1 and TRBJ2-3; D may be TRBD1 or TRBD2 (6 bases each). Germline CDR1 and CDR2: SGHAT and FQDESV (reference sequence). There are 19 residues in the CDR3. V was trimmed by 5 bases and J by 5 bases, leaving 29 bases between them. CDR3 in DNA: TGTGCCAGCAGCCTTGGCCGATTTTACCGAACTGGAGGGGGAGATACGCAGTATTTT. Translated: CASSLGRFYRTGGGDTQYF.

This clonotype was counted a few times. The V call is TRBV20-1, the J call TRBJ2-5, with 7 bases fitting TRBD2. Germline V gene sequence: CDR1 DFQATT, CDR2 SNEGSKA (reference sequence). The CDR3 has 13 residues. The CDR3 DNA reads TGCAGCCTAGCGGCGGGGGACCAAGAGACCCAGTACTTC. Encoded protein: CSLAAGDQETQYF.

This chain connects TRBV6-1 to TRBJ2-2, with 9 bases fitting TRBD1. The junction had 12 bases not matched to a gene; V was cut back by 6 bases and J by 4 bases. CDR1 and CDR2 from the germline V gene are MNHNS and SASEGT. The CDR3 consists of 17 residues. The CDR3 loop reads CASSPDRGWVGTGELFF. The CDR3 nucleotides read TGTGCCAGCAGCCCCGACAGGGGGTGGGTTGGCACCGGGGAGCTGTTTTTT.

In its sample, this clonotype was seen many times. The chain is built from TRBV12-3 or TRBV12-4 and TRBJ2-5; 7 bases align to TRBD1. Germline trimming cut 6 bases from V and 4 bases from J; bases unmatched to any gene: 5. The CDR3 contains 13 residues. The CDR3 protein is CASSPNRGETQYF. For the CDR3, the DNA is TGTGCCAGCAGCCCTAACAGGGGAGAGACCCAGTACTTC.

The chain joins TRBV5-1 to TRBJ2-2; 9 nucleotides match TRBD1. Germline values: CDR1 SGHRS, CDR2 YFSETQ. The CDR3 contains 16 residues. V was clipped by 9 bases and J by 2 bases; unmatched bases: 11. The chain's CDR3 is CATKPDRGLNTGELFF. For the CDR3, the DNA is TGCGCCACCAAACCGGACAGGGGACTTAACACCGGGGAGCTGTTTTTT.

For the CDR3, the DNA is TGTGCCACCAGTGATTTCGAACGGGGGGAAGGAGATGAGCAGTTCTTC. Protein product: CATSDFERGEGDEQFF. The chain uses TRBV24-1 and TRBJ2-1; 7 bases are a match to TRBD2. Per germline, CDR1 KGHDR and CDR2 SFDVKD. V shed 1 base and J 8 bases; nucleotides not matched to a gene: 10. This CDR3 is 16 amino acids long.

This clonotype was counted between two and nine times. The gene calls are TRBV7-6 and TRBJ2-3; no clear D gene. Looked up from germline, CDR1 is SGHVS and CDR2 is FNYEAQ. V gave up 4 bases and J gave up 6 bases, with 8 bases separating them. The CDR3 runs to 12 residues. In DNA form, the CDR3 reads TGTGCCAGCAGCTCCTCGTTGGATACGCAGTATTTT. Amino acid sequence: CASSSSLDTQYF. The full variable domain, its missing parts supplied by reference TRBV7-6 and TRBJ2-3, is GAGVSQSPRYKVTKRGQDVALRCDPISGHVSLYWYRQALGQGPEFLTYFNYEAQQDKSGLPNDRFSAERPEGSISTLTIQRTEQRDSAMYRCASSSSLDTQYFGPGTRLTVL.

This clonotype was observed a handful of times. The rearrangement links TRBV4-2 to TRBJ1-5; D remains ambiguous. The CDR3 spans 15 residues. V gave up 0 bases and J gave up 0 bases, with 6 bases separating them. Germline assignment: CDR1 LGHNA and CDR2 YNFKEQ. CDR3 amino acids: CASSQDPVSNQPQHF. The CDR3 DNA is TGTGCCAGCAGCCAAGATCCCGTTAGCAATCAGCCCCAGCATTTT.

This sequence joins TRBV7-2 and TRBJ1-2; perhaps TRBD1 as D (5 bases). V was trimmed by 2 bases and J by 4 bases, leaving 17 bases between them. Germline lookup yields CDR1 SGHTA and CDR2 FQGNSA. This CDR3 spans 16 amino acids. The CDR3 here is CASSLPRDRGAYGYTF. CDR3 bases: TGTGCCAGCAGCTTACCCCGGGACCGAGGGGCCTATGGCTACACCTTC.

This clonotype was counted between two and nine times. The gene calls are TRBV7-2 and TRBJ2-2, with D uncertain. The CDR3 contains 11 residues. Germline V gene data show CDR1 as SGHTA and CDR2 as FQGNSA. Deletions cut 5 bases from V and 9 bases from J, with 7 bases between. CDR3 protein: CASSPRRELFF. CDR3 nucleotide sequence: TGTGCCAGCAGCCCCCGCCGGGAGCTGTTTTTT.

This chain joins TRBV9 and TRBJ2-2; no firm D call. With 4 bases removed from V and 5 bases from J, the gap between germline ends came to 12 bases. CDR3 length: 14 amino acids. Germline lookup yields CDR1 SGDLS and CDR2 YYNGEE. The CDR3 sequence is CASSPIAGTGELFF. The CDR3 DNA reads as TGTGCCAGCAGCCCTATCGCCGGAACCGGGGAGCTGTTTTTT.

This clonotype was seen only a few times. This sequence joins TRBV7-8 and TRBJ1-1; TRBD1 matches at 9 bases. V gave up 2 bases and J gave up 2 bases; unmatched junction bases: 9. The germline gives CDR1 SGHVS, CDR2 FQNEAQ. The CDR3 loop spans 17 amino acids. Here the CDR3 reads CASSLKIPGQGNTEAFF. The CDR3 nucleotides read TGTGCCAGCAGCTTAAAAATTCCGGGACAGGGTAACACTGAAGCTTTCTTT.

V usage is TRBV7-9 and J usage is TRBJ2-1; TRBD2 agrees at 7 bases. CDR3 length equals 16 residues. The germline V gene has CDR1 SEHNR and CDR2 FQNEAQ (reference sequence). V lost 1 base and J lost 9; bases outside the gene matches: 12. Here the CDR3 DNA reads TGTGCCAGCAGCTTAGGAGGGGCGGGAGTTCGCGGTGAGCAGTTCTTC. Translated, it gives CASSLGGAGVRGEQFF.

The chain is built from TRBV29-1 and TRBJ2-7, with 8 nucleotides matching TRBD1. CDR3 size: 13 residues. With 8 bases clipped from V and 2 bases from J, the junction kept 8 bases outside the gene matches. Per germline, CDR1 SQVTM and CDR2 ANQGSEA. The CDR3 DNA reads TGCAGCAACCCGGGACAGGAGCCCTACGAGCAGTACTTC. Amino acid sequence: CSNPGQEPYEQYF.

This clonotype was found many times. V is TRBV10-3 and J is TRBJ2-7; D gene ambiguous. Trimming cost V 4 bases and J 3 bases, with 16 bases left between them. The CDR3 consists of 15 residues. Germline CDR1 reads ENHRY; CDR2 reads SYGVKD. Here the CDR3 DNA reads TGTGCCATCAGTGGGGATGCCCACGACCTCTACGAGCAGTACTTC. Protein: CAISGDAHDLYEQYF.